This T cell receptor beta chain was profiled in a study of T-cell memory formation after mild COVID-19. In the study overall: TCR clustering was largely donor specific. Overall study results and limits: The appearance of some responding clones in pre-infection memory suggested that cross-reactive memory joined. From day 15 to 85, contracting clones were balanced between CD4 and CD8, whereas later expanders leaned toward CD4+. Clones that contracted clustered mainly in CM and EM if CD4+ and in EMRA if CD8+.

Trimming cost V 6 bases and J 3 bases; bases outside gene matches: 10. Looked up from germline, CDR1 is SEHNR and CDR2 is FQNEAQ (reference sequence). The CDR3 extends over 16 amino acids. TCRdb ran MiXCR on the 5' RACE reads and lists one entry per CDR3 protein. The profile covers fewer than 90,000 distinct CDR3 sequences, with about 15% appearing a single time and about 33% taken by the ten largest. This clonotype was picked up a small number of times. No antigen is known for it. Source material: PBMCs or a T cell subset sorted from them (not recorded which). This receptor was identified in an adult woman who had mild COVID-19 (a few samples of this study predate the infection). Cell type and time point are not known. J is TRBJ2-3 and V is TRBV7-9; the match to TRBD2 covers 9 bases. The DNA for the CDR3 is TGTGCCAGCAGTTACCCGACTAGCGGCGTTACAGATACGCAGTATTTT. Its protein is CASSYPTSGVTDTQYF.